This TCR beta chain was found in a study of T cell responses to AZD1222 COVID-19 vaccine. Study in general: Pooling was applied to second doses at about 4 or about 12 weeks. Study conclusions and caveats: Repertoires were collected only later (after the peak T cell response had occurred). Spike-specific TCR breadth and depth grew following two AZD1222 doses.

This clone was recorded a few times. Its antigen is not identified. Using immunoSEQ multiplex PCR, the repertoire was profiled, and TCRdb retains in-frame clones only, with some absent. The sample includes 56,000 or so clones, 75% to 90% of them seen just once. The TCR originated in an adult in good health. The sample consisted of peripheral blood, taken on day 0 of AZD1222 vaccination.

The CDR3 loop is CASGTPGSGYNEQFF. In DNA form, the CDR3 reads TGTGCCAGCGGCACCCCTGGGTCAGGATACAATGAGCAGTTCTTC. The rearrangement uses TRBV3-1 (or the pseudogene TRBV3-2) and TRBJ2-1; D is unresolved. The V end lost 8 bases, the J end lost 4 bases, and 18 bases lay between the germline ends. Germline values: CDR1 LGHDT, CDR2 YNNKEL (reference sequence). The CDR3 is 15 residues long.